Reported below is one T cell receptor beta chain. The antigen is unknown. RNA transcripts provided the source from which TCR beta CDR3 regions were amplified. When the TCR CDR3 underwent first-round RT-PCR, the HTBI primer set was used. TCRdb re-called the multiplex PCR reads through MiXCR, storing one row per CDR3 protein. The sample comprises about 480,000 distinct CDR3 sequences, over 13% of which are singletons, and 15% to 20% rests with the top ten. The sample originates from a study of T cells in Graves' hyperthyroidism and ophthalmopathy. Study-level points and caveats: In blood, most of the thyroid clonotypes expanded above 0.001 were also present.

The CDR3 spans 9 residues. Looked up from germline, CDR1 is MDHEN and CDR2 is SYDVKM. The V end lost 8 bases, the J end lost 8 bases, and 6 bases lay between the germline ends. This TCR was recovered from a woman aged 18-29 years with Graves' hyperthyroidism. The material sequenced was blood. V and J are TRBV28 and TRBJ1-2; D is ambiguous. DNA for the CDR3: TGTGCCAGCGGAGGAGGCTACACCTTC. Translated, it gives CASGGGYTF.